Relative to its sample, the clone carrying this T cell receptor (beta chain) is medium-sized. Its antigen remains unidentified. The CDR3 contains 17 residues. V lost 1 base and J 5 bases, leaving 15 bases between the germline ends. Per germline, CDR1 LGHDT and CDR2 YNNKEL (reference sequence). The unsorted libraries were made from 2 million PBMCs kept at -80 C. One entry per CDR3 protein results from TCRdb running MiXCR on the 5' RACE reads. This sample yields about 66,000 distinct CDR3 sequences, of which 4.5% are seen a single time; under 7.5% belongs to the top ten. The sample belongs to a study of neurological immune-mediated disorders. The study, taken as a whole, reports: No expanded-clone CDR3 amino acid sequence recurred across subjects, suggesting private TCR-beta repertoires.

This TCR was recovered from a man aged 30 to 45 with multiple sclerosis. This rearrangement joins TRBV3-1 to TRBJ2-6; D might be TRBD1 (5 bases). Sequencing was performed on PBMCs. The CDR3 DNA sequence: TGTGCCAGCAGCCAAGTATGGGCAGGGTCGTGGGCCAACGTCCTGACTTTC. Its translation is CASSQVWAGSWANVLTF.